What follows is one TCR beta chain and its context. The antigen is undetermined. One entry per CDR3 protein results from TCRdb running MiXCR on the reads. Of 50,000 or so distinct CDR3 sequences detected, over 15% appear once; the ten largest clones hold roughly 67%. The data were obtained in a study of T cell repertoires in cytomegalovirus infection. Study as a whole: CMV epitopes, recently identified HLA-C-restricted and well-studied HLA-B-restricted, were used. Both a matching HLA type and CMV infection were indicated by public TCR beta signatures.

Whole-study findings and limits: Based on cumulative public TCR beta family frequency, carriers of CMV plus the relevant HLA were identified. Clonotype analysis showed dominance of the ex vivo response by HLA-C-restricted CMV-specific TCR beta clonotypes.

After removal of 6 bases from V and 7 bases from J, the junction contained 3 bases not matched to a gene. The CDR3 consists of 12 residues. This receptor was identified in a human donor in good health (CMV status not recorded). Some clones in this sample may be carry-over from other donors' samples. The chain couples TRBV12-3 or TRBV12-4 to TRBJ2-1; TRBD2 matches 7 bases. The source was CD8+ T cells from cultured PBMCs, collected from culture after CMV antigen stimulation. This CDR3 reads CASRMGGNEQFF. As DNA, the CDR3 is TGTGCCAGCAGAATGGGAGGGAATGAGCAGTTCTTC.